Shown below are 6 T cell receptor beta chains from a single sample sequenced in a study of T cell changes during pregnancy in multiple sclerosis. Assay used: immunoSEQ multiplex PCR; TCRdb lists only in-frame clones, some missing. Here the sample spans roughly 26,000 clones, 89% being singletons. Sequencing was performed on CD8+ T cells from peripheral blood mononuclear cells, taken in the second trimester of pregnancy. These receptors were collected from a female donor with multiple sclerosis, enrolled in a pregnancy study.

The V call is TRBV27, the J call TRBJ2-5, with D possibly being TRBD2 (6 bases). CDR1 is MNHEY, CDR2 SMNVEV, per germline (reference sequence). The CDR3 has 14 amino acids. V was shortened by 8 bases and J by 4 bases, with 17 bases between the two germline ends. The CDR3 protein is CASGLGGTPETQYF. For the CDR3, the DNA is TGTGCCAGCGGTCTTGGGGGGACGCCAGAGACCCAGTACTTC.

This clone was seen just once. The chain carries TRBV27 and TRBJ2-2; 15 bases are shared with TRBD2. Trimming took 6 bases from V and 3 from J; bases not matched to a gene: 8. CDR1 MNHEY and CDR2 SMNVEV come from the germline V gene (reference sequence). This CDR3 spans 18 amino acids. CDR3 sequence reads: CASSLRTSGRAHTGELFF. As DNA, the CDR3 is TGTGCCAGCAGCCTGAGGACTAGCGGGAGGGCCCACACCGGGGAGCTGTTTTTT.

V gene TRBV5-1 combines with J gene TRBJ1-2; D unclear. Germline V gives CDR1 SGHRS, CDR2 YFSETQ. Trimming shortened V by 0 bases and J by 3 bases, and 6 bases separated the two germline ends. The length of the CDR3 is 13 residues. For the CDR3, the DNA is TGCGCCAGCAGCTTGGGGAGCTACTATGGCTACACCTTC. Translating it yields CASSLGSYYGYTF.

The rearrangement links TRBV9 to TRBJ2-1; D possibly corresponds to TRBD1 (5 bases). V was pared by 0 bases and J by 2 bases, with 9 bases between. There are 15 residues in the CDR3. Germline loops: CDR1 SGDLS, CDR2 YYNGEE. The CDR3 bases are TGTGCCAGCAGCGTAGACGGACAAACCTACAATGAGCAGTTCTTC. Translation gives CASSVDGQTYNEQFF.

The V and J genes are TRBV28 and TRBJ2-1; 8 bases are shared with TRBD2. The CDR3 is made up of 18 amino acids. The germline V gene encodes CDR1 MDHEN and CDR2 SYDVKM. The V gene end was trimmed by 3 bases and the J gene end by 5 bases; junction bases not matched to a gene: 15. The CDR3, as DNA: TGTGCCAGCAGTTTTAGGTCGGGCGGGAGGATCGTTGACAATGAGCAGTTCTTC. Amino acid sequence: CASSFRSGGRIVDNEQFF. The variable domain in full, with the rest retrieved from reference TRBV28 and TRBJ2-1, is DVKVTQSSRYLVKRTGEKVFLECVQDMDHENMFWYRQDPGLGLRLIYFSYDVKMKEKGDIPEGYSVSREKKERFSLILESASTNQTSMYLCASSFRSGGRIVDNEQFFGPGTRLTVL.

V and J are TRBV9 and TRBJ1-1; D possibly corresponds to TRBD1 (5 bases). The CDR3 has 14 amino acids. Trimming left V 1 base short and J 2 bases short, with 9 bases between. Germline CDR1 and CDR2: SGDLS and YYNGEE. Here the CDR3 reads CASSVRGQNTEAFF. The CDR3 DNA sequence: TGTGCCAGCAGCGTAAGAGGACAAAACACTGAAGCTTTCTTT.